Below are 30 T cell receptor beta chains sequenced from a single sample in a study of beta chain features in type 1 diabetes. Expressed TCRB transcripts were sequenced because the entire RNA isolate underwent reverse transcription. Some clones are missing from TCRdb's copy, which holds only in-frame ones; the method was immunoSEQ multiplex PCR. This table holds about 320,000 clones, approximately 15% found once. Sequencing was done on a sample of central memory CD4+ T cells from blood. The receptors come from a man aged 25 to 40 in good health.

This clone was counted a few times. The chain links TRBV30 to TRBJ2-5; 7 bases line up with TRBD1. Trimming took 3 bases from V and 1 from J; bases not matched to a gene: 5. The CDR3 runs to 14 residues. The germline V gene encodes CDR1 GTSNPN and CDR2 SVGIG (reference sequence). The CDR3: CAWSRRGFQETQYF. The CDR3 DNA reads TGTGCCTGGAGCCGCAGGGGGTTCCAAGAGACCCAGTACTTC.

The sample holds a few counts of this clone. CDR3 region: CASSLSGIETQYF. CDR3 coding DNA: TGTGCCAGCAGCTTAAGCGGGATAGAGACCCAGTACTTC. The genes are TRBV11-2 and TRBJ2-5; 7 positions agree with TRBD2. Germline V gene sequence: CDR1 SGHAT, CDR2 FQNNGV. This CDR3 is built from 13 residues. V dropped 2 bases and J dropped 4; count of bases not matched to a gene: 1.

CDR3 DNA: TGTGCCAGTGCTTCGGGTGCGTTTCTTACAGATACGCAGTATTTT. Its translation is CASASGAFLTDTQYF. The V call is TRBV27, the J call TRBJ2-3; D is ambiguous. V was pared by 9 bases and J by 3 bases, with 19 bases between. This CDR3 is 15 amino acids long. Germline V gene lookup returns CDR1 MNHEY and CDR2 SMNVEV (reference sequence).

This clone was seen only a few times. The chain employs TRBV5-6 and TRBJ2-3, with 8 bases aligning to TRBD2. Germline values: CDR1 SGHDT, CDR2 YYEEEE. This CDR3 has 13 amino acids. V gave up 4 bases and J gave up 6 bases; unmatched junction bases: 4. The CDR3 region is CASSRGLEDTQYF. The CDR3 DNA reads TGTGCCAGCAGCCGGGGACTAGAGGATACGCAGTATTTT.

The table lists this clone with a few counts. V gene TRBV11-2 combines with J gene TRBJ1-6; D not certain. CDR3 length: 15 residues. V was trimmed by 1 base and J by 7 bases, leaving 11 bases between them. Germline CDR1 is SGHAT and CDR2 is FQNNGV. DNA for the CDR3: TGTGCCAGCAGCTTAGGTATGACAAGAAATTCACCCCTCCACTTT. It encodes CASSLGMTRNSPLHF. Full variable domain (rest looked up from reference TRBV11-2 and TRBJ1-6): EAGVAQSPRYKIIEKRQSVAFWCNPISGHATLYWYQQILGQGPKLLIQFQNNGVVDDSQLPKDRFSAERLKGVDSTLKIQPAKLEDSAVYLCASSLGMTRNSPLHFGNGTRLTVT.

The table lists this clone with a few counts. The chain uses TRBV14 and TRBJ2-6; 14 nucleotides align to TRBD2. This CDR3 has 17 residues. Trimming removed 7 bases from V and 3 bases from J; junction bases left unmatched: 5. CDR1 is SGHDN, CDR2 FVKESK, per germline. The CDR3 is CASNPGLAGVGANVLTF. CDR3 sequence (DNA): TGTGCCAGCAACCCGGGACTAGCGGGAGTTGGGGCCAACGTCCTGACTTTC.

This clone was detected only a few times. The gene calls are TRBV7-2 and TRBJ1-5; no clear D gene. V lost 0 bases, J lost 9 bases, and 18 bases lay in between. From germline, CDR1 is SGHTA and CDR2 FQGNSA. This CDR3 comprises 16 residues. The DNA of the CDR3 is TGTGCCAGCAGCTTAGCACGCAACCCTGAACCCCGGCCCCAGCATTTT. Residues: CASSLARNPEPRPQHF.

The gene calls are TRBV18 and TRBJ2-1, with 9 nucleotides matching TRBD2. In germline, CDR1 is KGHSH, CDR2 LQKENI. V was pared by 2 bases and J by 0 bases, with 2 bases of the junction left unmatched. CDR3 length equals 16 residues. The CDR3 DNA follows: TGTGCCAGCTCACCAAGCGGGGGGATCTCCTACAATGAGCAGTTCTTC. Translating it yields CASSPSGGISYNEQFF.

This clone came up a few times. This sample also contains other DNA sequences that code for the same CDR3. The chain combines TRBV7-2 with TRBJ2-3, with a possible D match to TRBD2 (7 bases). The germline V gene encodes CDR1 SGHTA and CDR2 FQGNSA. The CDR3 is 14 residues long. Trimming removed 1 base from V and 5 bases from J, with 10 bases in between. CDR3 loop: CASSLVGGVDTQYF. The CDR3 region has the DNA TGTGCCAGCAGCTTAGTAGGGGGGGTAGATACGCAGTATTTT.

The J gene is TRBJ2-1, the V gene TRBV5-1; 12 bases agree with TRBD2. V shed 4 bases, J shed 5 bases, and the junction held 16 bases outside the gene matches. This CDR3 comprises 19 residues. Germline CDR1 and CDR2: SGHRS and YFSETQ. Here the CDR3 reads CASSRPTSGSPRRDNEQFF. CDR3 nucleotides: TGCGCCAGCAGCAGGCCGACTAGCGGGAGCCCCAGAAGAGACAATGAGCAGTTCTTC.

This clone showed up many times. V usage is TRBV5-4 and J usage is TRBJ1-2, with unresolved D. The CDR3 has 11 residues. CDR1 is SGHNT and CDR2 is YYREEE in the germline V gene (reference sequence). Trimming left V 3 bases short and J 7 bases short, with 7 bases between. The CDR3 spells CASSSRRGYTF. The CDR3 DNA reads as TGTGCCAGCAGCTCCCGTCGTGGCTACACCTTC.

The chain carries TRBV19 and TRBJ2-1; D uncertain. This CDR3 contains 13 residues. Germline CDR1 is LNHDA and CDR2 is SQIVND (reference sequence). V lost 5 bases, J lost 8 bases, and 13 bases lay in between. The CDR3 sequence: CASSLVEIHEQFF. The CDR3 DNA is TGTGCCAGTAGTCTGGTGGAAATCCATGAGCAGTTCTTC.

DNA of the CDR3: TGTGCCAGCAGCCGAGGACAGGGCTACTATGGCTACACCTTC. The encoded protein is CASSRGQGYYGYTF. The chain recombines TRBV11-3 with TRBJ1-2, with TRBD1 matching 8 bases. Trimming at V came to 5 bases and at J to 3 bases, leaving 5 bases not matched to a gene. The CDR3 has 14 residues. Germline CDR1 and CDR2: SGHNT and YENEEA.

This clone came up a few times. The J gene is TRBJ2-5, the V gene TRBV11-2; weak D call: TRBD1 (5 bases). Trimming removed 2 bases from V and 4 bases from J, with 11 bases in between. The CDR3 loop spans 14 amino acids. Germline CDR1 and CDR2: SGHAT and FQNNGV. The CDR3 loop is CASSLSGFRETQYF. The DNA of the CDR3 is TGTGCCAGCAGCTTATCAGGGTTCCGAGAGACCCAGTACTTC.

This CDR3 reads CASSQTSYEQYF. The DNA for the CDR3 is TGTGCCAGCAGCCAGACTAGTTACGAGCAGTACTTC. The chain uses TRBV6-6 and TRBJ2-7; TRBD2 might be the D (6 bases). Germline V gene data show CDR1 as MNHNY and CDR2 as SVGAGI (reference sequence). V shed 6 bases and J shed 4 bases, with 10 bases lying between them. This CDR3 comprises 12 residues.

V usage is TRBV5-1 and J usage is TRBJ1-1, with D possibly matching TRBD1 (6 bases). The CDR3 is 14 residues long. Germline CDR1 reads SGHRS; CDR2 reads YFSETQ. V lost 1 base and J 2 bases, leaving 9 bases between the germline ends. This chain's CDR3 is CASSLPGQNTEAFF. CDR3 sequence (DNA): TGCGCCAGCAGCTTGCCGGGACAAAACACTGAAGCTTTCTTT. The full variable domain, with the rest looked up from reference TRBV5-1 and TRBJ1-1, is KAGVTQTPRYLIKTRGQQVTLSCSPISGHRSVSWYQQTPGQGLQFLFEYFSETQRNKGNFPGRFSGRQFSNSRSEMNVSTLELGDSALYLCASSLPGQNTEAFFGQGTRLTVV.

The CDR3 reads CASSVGDRGRGGAQHF. The DNA for the CDR3 is TGTGCCAGCAGTGTTGGGGACAGGGGACGCGGGGGGGCCCAGCATTTT. The rearrangement joins TRBV2 to TRBJ1-5, with 10 bases lining up with TRBD1. This CDR3 comprises 16 residues. CDR1 SNHLY and CDR2 FYNNEI come from the germline V gene. The V gene end was trimmed by 4 bases and the J gene end by 11 bases; junction bases not matched to a gene: 14.

There are a few counts of this clone. For the CDR3, the DNA is TGTGCCAGCAGCTTAGCGAGGCCTACTGGAGGCTACACCTTC. It codes for CASSLARPTGGYTF. The chain couples TRBV7-9 to TRBJ1-2, with D unclear. CDR1 and CDR2 (germline): SEHNR, FQNEAQ (reference sequence). The ends were cut back, 0 bases at V and 8 bases at J, with 13 bases in the middle. The CDR3 length is 14 residues. Combining the CDR3 with reference TRBV7-9 and TRBJ1-2 gives the whole variable domain DTGVSQNPRHKITKRGQNVTFRCDPISEHNRLYWYRQTLGQGPEFLTYFQNEAQLEKSRLLSDRFSAERPKGSFSTLEIQRTEQGDSAMYLCASSLARPTGGYTFGSGTRLTVV.

As to this clone: Additional DNA sequences in this sample encode the identical CDR3. The chain has TRBV2 and TRBJ2-1, with 8 nucleotides matching TRBD2. The CDR3 has 15 amino acids. V shed 6 bases and J 1 base; nucleotides not matched to a gene: 5. In germline, CDR1 is SNHLY, CDR2 FYNNEI. CDR3: CASSVRGGSYNEQFF. DNA of the CDR3: TGTGCCAGCAGCGTACGGGGGGGGTCCTACAATGAGCAGTTCTTC.

V and J are TRBV5-1 and TRBJ2-3; D remains unclear. V was clipped by 3 bases and J by 1 base, with 9 bases between them. CDR3 length: 14 residues. Germline assignment: CDR1 SGHRS and CDR2 YFSETQ. In DNA, the CDR3 is TGCGCCAGCAGCTCGGGTGAGCGCACAGATACGCAGTATTTT. This gives the protein CASSSGERTDTQYF.

The sample holds a few counts of this clone. The chain is built from TRBV4-3 and TRBJ1-4; TRBD1 is a possible D gene (6 bases). The V end was cut by 1 base, the J end by 3 bases, with 12 bases between. The length of the CDR3 is 16 residues. From germline, CDR1 is LGHNA and CDR2 YSLEER. The CDR3 loop reads CASSQVGGTPNEKLFF. The CDR3 region has the DNA TGCGCCAGCAGCCAAGTAGGGGGGACCCCTAATGAAAAACTGTTTTTT.

CDR3 DNA: TGTGCCAGCAGTTCCGGAGCTTACTACGAGCAGTACTTC. It encodes CASSSGAYYEQYF. V is TRBV6-6 and J is TRBJ2-7; D remains unclear. CDR3 length equals 13 residues. The germline CDR1 and CDR2 sequences are MNHNY and SVGAGI (reference sequence). Trimming removed 4 bases at V and 3 bases at J, with 10 bases between.

The gene calls are TRBV30 and TRBJ2-7; D is possibly TRBD1 (7 bases). Trimming left V 3 bases short and J 6 bases short, with 18 bases between. The V gene's germline CDR1 is GTSNPN and CDR2 SVGIG (reference sequence). The CDR3 runs 14 residues. CDR3 sequence (DNA): TGTGCCTGGAGCTCACAGGGGTCGGAGGGCGAGCAGTACGTC. The encoded protein is CAWSSQGSEGEQYV.

This clone has only a few counts. At the DNA level, this CDR3 is encoded by other sequences in the same sample as well. This chain uses TRBV2 with TRBJ2-2; 7 bases are shared with TRBD1. The germline V gene encodes CDR1 SNHLY and CDR2 FYNNEI. V lost 5 bases and J lost 6; bases outside the gene matches: 3. The CDR3 runs 13 residues. The CDR3 bases are TGTGCCAGCAGTTCCCAGGGGGCCGGGGAGCTGTTTTTT. Its protein is CASSSQGAGELFF.

This clone showed up many times. The rearrangement uses TRBV4-2 and TRBJ1-5; no firm D call. This CDR3 has 13 amino acids. Looked up from germline, CDR1 is LGHNA and CDR2 is YNFKEQ. Deletions cut 0 bases from V and 4 bases from J, with 4 bases between. CDR3 amino acids: CASSQERNQPQHF. CDR3 nucleotide sequence: TGTGCCAGCAGCCAAGAGAGGAATCAGCCCCAGCATTTT.

The chain combines TRBV2 with TRBJ1-2; 10 bases are shared with TRBD1. Germline V gene sequence: CDR1 SNHLY, CDR2 FYNNEI. Trimming removed 5 bases from V and 14 bases from J; junction bases left unmatched: 11. There are 13 residues in the CDR3. The CDR3: CASSPRWDRGGTF. CDR3 DNA sequence: TGTGCCAGCAGTCCGAGATGGGACAGGGGAGGTACCTTC.

This clone was recorded a few times. Here the CDR3 reads CASSAGQAQETQYF. The CDR3 nucleotides read TGTGCCAGCAGCGCGGGACAGGCACAAGAGACCCAGTACTTC. This chain connects TRBV11-3 to TRBJ2-5; 8 bases align to TRBD1. CDR3 length equals 14 residues. Trimming at V came to 5 bases and at J to 2 bases, leaving 4 bases not matched to a gene. CDR1 is SGHNT and CDR2 is YENEEA in the germline V gene.

In this sample, this clone turned up a few times. The chain uses TRBV5-1 and TRBJ2-7; a possible D gene is TRBD1 (7 bases). Between the trimmed V and J ends, which lost 0 bases and 3 bases, there was a span of 19 bases. Germline CDR1 and CDR2: SGHRS and YFSETQ. There are 17 residues in the CDR3. CDR3 nucleotides: TGCGCCAGCAGCTTGGCGACTCGATCAGGGGGGTTCTACGAGCAGTACTTC. Protein product: CASSLATRSGGFYEQYF.

This chain joins TRBV11-3 and TRBJ1-4, with D possibly being TRBD1 (5 bases). V dropped 4 bases and J dropped 8 bases, with 14 bases sitting between them. This CDR3 contains 14 residues. Germline assignment: CDR1 SGHNT and CDR2 YENEEA. Here the CDR3 reads CASSSRDFGEKLFF. CDR3 nucleotides: TGTGCCAGCAGCTCAAGGGACTTTGGGGAAAAACTGTTTTTT.

This clone showed up just a few times. The rearrangement links TRBV19 to TRBJ1-2; D may be TRBD1 (6 bases). This CDR3 is built from 15 residues. Germline V CDR1 and CDR2: LNHDA, SQIVND (reference sequence). Deletions cut 2 bases from V and 4 bases from J, with 14 bases between. The CDR3, as DNA: TGTGCCAGTAGTATAAGTAGAGGGGGGATCTATGGCTACACCTTC. Encoded protein: CASSISRGGIYGYTF.